Listed here is a single TCR beta chain. Its antigen is currently not known. No qualities accompany the bases; no much larger clone lies one base away. The sample originates from a study of cytomegalovirus exposure and HLA in healthy donors (dated by TCRdb to 2017 to 2019). In the study overall: An earlier analysis of several hundred of the donors reported approximately 260 Gb of sequence data and 117 million unique TCR beta sequences obtained from about 200 million T cells. Along with the approximately 700-subject first cohort, a separate validation cohort of over 90 different subjects was used. Alongside the repertoire data, information on donor age, sex, ethnicity and CMV serostatus was compiled. Around 330 gigabases of sequencing data and about 92 million unique TCR sequences made up an early release that covered approximately 620 HLA-typed donors. To decide whether each TCR beta V gene segment behaved as functional or pseudogenic, an earlier analysis of 587 of the donors relied on high-throughput TCR beta sequencing. A later analysis re-analyzed previously published TCR beta repertoires from hundreds of donors and added high-resolution HLA genotyping to study TCR occurrence patterns. The study was designed to test whether signatures of past pathogen exposure could be identified by cataloging public T cell receptors. The study combined high-throughput TCR immunosequencing, statistical association of individual TCRs with disease status, and machine learning to predict cytomegalovirus infection status. Both class I and class II loci were covered by HLA typing, at four-digit resolution. Typing coverage differed by locus: A, B, C, DRB1 and DQB1 were typed in roughly 629-630 donors, DQA1 in 500 to 550, DPA1 in 600 to 610, and DPB1 in around 440. Several DR-DQ haplotypes were handled as single units for association and clustering because linkage in the cohort was strong. In the later analysis, no new phenotypic data were used to find candidate immune exposures; instead, reliance was placed on TCR beta sequences and their occurrence across donors. Every discovery cohort repertoire had been produced on one sequencing platform. The study used immunosequencing to profile the T cell repertoires of around 600 subjects and linked those repertoires to cytomegalovirus serostatus. Genome-wide SNP genotypes for about 55% of the roughly 670 donors were used in a later genetic analysis, which treated that subset as a discovery cohort. The genetic ancestry cluster associated with self-reported Caucasian donors included 81% of the approximately 400 genotyped donors. Across under 500 genotyped donors of the cohort, an average of approximately 200,000 unique TCR beta nucleotide sequences per donor were sequenced, and roughly a sixth of those sequences were non-productive. The full study reports these points: This cohort had only TCR beta chains sequenced, and the lack of alpha or paired-chain data limited which features could be detected. A cluster of highly shared sequence variants was judged likely to represent a technical artifact of the sequencing pipeline. The study listed 150 to 200 TCR beta chains as associated with cytomegalovirus. At a false discovery rate of 0.05, a later analysis linked fewer than 20,000 TCR beta sequences to specific HLA alleles. A further reported finding was that TCR beta sequences accurately predicted the HLA-A and HLA-B alleles for most subjects in the first cohort. Compared with the roughly 700-donor mean, donors in an Asian-associated ancestry cluster had fewer N-insertions in productive TCRs, according to a later genetic analysis. A later analysis found that TCR association rates varied across HLA loci, with DRB1 alleles showing the most associated TCRs and HLA-C alleles the fewest. In a later analysis, HLA-associated TCR beta chains showed more clonal expansion and lower generation probabilities than non-associated chains that were equally common. Because HLA typing was unavailable for some donors at each locus, only the typed subset was used in association tests. Some IMGT-functional V segments, including TRBV6-2 and TRBV6-3, could not be distinguished by the 87-base-pair reads and were therefore excluded. Assigning TCR associations to individual alleles was difficult when HLA alleles, especially DR and DQ, strongly co-occurred. In vitro tests confirmed that a few of the cytomegalovirus-associated TCR beta chains recognize cytomegalovirus antigens. Roughly uniform sequencing depth across donors was assumed in presence/absence analyses, although this assumption may not hold. CMV serostatus was the only immune exposure information available for the cohort. It was suggested by the authors that the approach could potentially be generalized to other disease states and immunological phenotypes. In an earlier analysis of about 600 of the donors, most TCR beta V segments appeared in productive rearrangements about 90% or about 30% of the time, broadly matching IMGT annotations. Correlated functional status among segregating V segments might reflect linkage disequilibrium, but an unknown experimental factor could not be ruled out. Some 16 rarely observed V segments, including chromosome 9 orphons, were excluded from the earlier analysis of approximately 600 of the donors because counts were too low. The classifier was reported to diagnose cytomegalovirus status with high specificity and sensitivity in both the original and validation cohorts. A later analysis found that most CMV-associated TCR beta chains appeared HLA-restricted, with HLA associations seemingly driven largely by CMV exposure. Most TCR sequences were observed very rarely across donors, whereas some public TCRs were present in many individuals. Several of the top co-occurrence clusters appeared to be linked to parvovirus B19, influenza, CMV and Epstein-Barr virus, according to a later analysis. In a later genetic analysis, a missense DCLRE1C variant was associated with V-gene and J-gene trimming of TCR beta chains, and the association was replicated in an independent cohort.

The CDR1 and CDR2 encoded by the germline V gene are SGDLS and YYNGEE. The CDR3, from cysteine to phenylalanine, totals 16 residues. Only CDR3 DNA is held: 48 bases, read in frame from base 1. V sheds 4 bases and J sheds 2 bases, leaving 16 bases between their ends. The method was the immunoSEQ multiplex PCR assay. For the multiplex PCR, a mixture combining 60 forward primers for TCR Vbeta segments and 13 reverse primers for TCR Jbeta segments was used. The CDR3 region of rearranged TCR beta genes was amplified from genomic DNA by a multiplex PCR assay. Amplified TCR beta libraries were sequenced as 87-base-pair reads on the Illumina HiSeq System. The published analysis was carried out like this. A later analysis counted about 82 million unique TCR beta chains across the 650 to 700 repertoires, and roughly 11 million of these chains were shared by at least two donors. Raw reads were error-corrected and collapsed into unique sequences by a nearest-neighbor algorithm in which closely related sequences were merged to remove PCR and sequencing errors. CDR3 sequences were aligned to IMGT reference sequences to assign V, D and J gene segments. Each retained sequence needed at least a six-nucleotide match to both a V gene segment and a J gene segment. Rearrangements were called productive when the CDR3 lacked stop codons and stayed in frame with V and J; all others were non-productive. Following IMGT convention, CDR3 was defined as the stretch from the second conserved V-encoded cysteine up to the conserved J-encoded phenylalanine. Sequences without an unambiguous match to a single V gene segment were excluded from the earlier analysis of almost 600 of the donors. An earlier analysis of a few hundred of the donors called V segments functional above 56.7% productive rearrangements and segregating when the between-donor standard deviation exceeded 5%. A statistical classification framework was developed to diagnose cytomegalovirus status using the catalog of TCR beta chain sequences. In a later analysis, TCR nucleotide sequences were compared against IMGT/GENE-DB human TR gene sequences so that V and J genes could be assigned. The TCRdist pipeline was used in a later analysis to assign CDR3 sequences and most-parsimonious VDJ recombination scenarios. In a later analysis, each TCR beta chain was defined by its CDR3 amino acid sequence together with its V-gene family, and reads without a unique V-gene family were excluded. To address suspected cross-contamination and a sequencing artifact, a later analysis removed approximately 590 highly shared, low-generation-probability nucleotide sequences. In a later analysis, a clonal expansion index for each public chain was calculated from normalized within-repertoire ranks of inferred template counts. A later analysis computed generation probabilities with a VDJ recombination model fitted to out-of-frame rearrangements, and checked the results against IGoR. In a later analysis, hypergeometric tests were used to score TCR-TCR, TCR-HLA and TCR-CMV co-occurrence, with a repertoire-size bias correction applied to TCR pairs. In a later analysis, false discovery rates were estimated by permuting HLA or CMV assignments 20 times. In a later analysis, co-occurring TCRs were grouped using DBSCAN, and TCRdist sequence similarity was added for clustering within HLA-allele-positive subsets. Repertoires with fewer than 30,000 or more than 120,000 public chains were left out of co-occurrence clustering, as were about five repertoires with anomalous nucleotide sharing. The clones in this table, taken by TCRdb from immuneACCESS, are in-frame only. Not every clone is retained; where verified, under half of the shortfall comes from an unresolved V gene, and the cause of the rest is unknown. Clonal size and the V and J genes are those of that table, whereas D and trimming came from the DNA. Across this sample there are 150,000 to 200,000 clones, with roughly 80% seen only once. Approximately 0.8% of the sample is held by the ten biggest clonotypes.

In total, fewer than 750 healthy bone marrow donors made up the cohort. All cohort members were sampled while nominally healthy, although unrecorded immune exposures were likely present. The donor was CMV seronegative and was included in the group of 352 seronegative cohort members. Every donor gave a peripheral blood sample, and the peripheral blood mononuclear cells from that sample were used for TCR beta sequencing. The Qiagen DNeasy Blood Extraction Kit was used to extract genomic DNA from the blood cell samples. Sequencing input: PBMCs. This clonotype originated in a young woman in good health and CMV-seronegative. The rearranged chain carries TRBV9 and TRBJ1-3; matching of 6 bases hints at TRBD1 as the D gene. The CDR3 protein sequence reads: CASSPVQGWTGNTIYF. The bases read TGTGCCAGCAGCCCAGTCCAGGGGTGGACTGGAAACACCATATATTTT. Outside the CDR3, residues come from the reference TRBV9 and TRBJ1-3 proteins, so the full variable domain is: DSGVTQTPKHLITATGQRVTLRCSPRSGDLSVYWYQQSLDQGLQFLIQYYNGEERAKGNILERFSAQQFPDLHSELNLSSLELGDSALYFCASSPVQGWTGNTIYFGEGSWLTVV.